The present T cell receptor (beta chain) was sequenced within a study of shared clonotypes between healthy human individuals. Using immunoSEQ multiplex PCR, the repertoire was profiled, and TCRdb retains in-frame clones only, with some absent. The sample lists some 700,000 clones; 90% were seen once. Notes on this clone: Its matching antigen is unknown.

The CDR3 length is 14 residues. Germline CDR1 MDHEN, CDR2 SYDVKM. The V segment lost 3 bases and the J segment 0 bases; nucleotides outside the gene matches: 1. Regarding the study as a whole: Compared with memory subsets, naive subsets generally had larger estimated richness.

The receptor comes from a man aged 18 to 29 in good health. Some clones in this sample may be carry-over from other donors' samples. The sequencing input was memory CD8+ T cells from PBMCs. Subset denoted: CD45RO+ cells pooled with CCR7-negative TemRA cells. The chain joins TRBV28 to TRBJ2-7; 8 nucleotides match TRBD2. The chain's CDR3 is CASSFSGSSYEQYF. The CDR3 region has the DNA TGTGCCAGCAGTTTCAGCGGGAGCTCCTACGAGCAGTACTTC.